The source of this T cell receptor beta chain is a study of blood T cell repertoires in COVID-19. This CDR3 region has 13 residues. CDR1 and CDR2 from the germline V gene are SQVTM and ANQGSEA. Trimming cost V 5 bases and J 8 bases, with 18 bases left between them. Profiled with immunoSEQ multiplex PCR; TCRdb holds only in-frame clones, not every one. Here the sample spans roughly 69,000 clones, approximately 80% being singletons. The chain employs TRBV29-1 and TRBJ1-1, with no clear D. The sequence was obtained from a woman in her forties with acute COVID-19. Source material: PBMCs or T cells enriched from blood (not recorded which). CDR3 DNA: TGCAGCGTTTTCCCCTATACTCAGGCGGAAGCTTTCTTT. This gives the protein CSVFPYTQAEAFF.